Listed below are T cell receptor beta chains from one sample, sequenced in a study of blood T cell repertoires in COVID-19. Assay: immunoSEQ multiplex PCR; the TCRdb copy retains only in-frame clones and omits some. The sample lists roughly 50,000 clones, over 75% occurring once. Sample: peripheral blood. Receptors originate from a human donor in a cohort sampled during active COVID-19. The CDR3 runs from the conserved cysteine through the conserved F or W. A D gene is named only where the DNA matches it firmly. Rows give clone size only sometimes, using once, few, many, or a class for an expanded clone.

j_call d_call clone_size v_call cdr3_nt cdr3_aa
TRBJ1-1 - - TRBV2 TGTGCCAGCAGTGACAGGGAGGGAGACACTGAAGCTTTCTTT CASSDREGDTEAFF
TRBJ2-1 TRBD2 - TRBV27 TGTGCCAGCAGACGACCGGGGGGGCGAGGGGATAATGAGCAGTTCTTC CASRRPGGRGDNEQFF
TRBJ1-3 - - TRBV4-1 TGCGCCAGCAGCCGAGGTTACAGGTCTACTGGAAACACCATATATTTT CASSRGYRSTGNTIYF
TRBJ2-3 - - TRBV2 TGTGCCAGCAGGCTGCGAGCATCAGATACGCAGTATTTT CASRLRASDTQYF
TRBJ1-6 - - TRBV28 TGTGCCAGCAGTTCCCCAGGGGACAATTCACCCCTCCACTTT CASSSPGDNSPLHF
TRBJ1-2 TRBD1 few TRBV2 TGTGCCAGCAGTGAATCTCGAACAGGGGAAGGGGGCTACACCTTC CASSESRTGEGGYTF
TRBJ1-1 TRBD1 - TRBV5-6 TGTGCCAGCAGCCGGACAGGCTTGAACACTGAAGCTTTCTTT CASSRTGLNTEAFF
TRBJ1-6 TRBD1 - TRBV5-4 TGTGCCAGCAGCCTGGACAGGGTTGGTTCACCCCTCCACTTT CASSLDRVGSPLHF
TRBJ1-1 - - TRBV7-8 TGTGCCAGCAGCTTAATTGCCCCACAGGGGAACACTGAAGCTTTCTTT CASSLIAPQGNTEAFF
TRBJ1-1 - few TRBV2 TGTGCCAGCAGTGGAGACTCAGTGAACACTGAAGCTTTCTTT CASSGDSVNTEAFF
TRBJ2-7 - - TRBV28 TGTGCCAGCAGCAGGGGTTTCTCCGAGCAGTACTTC CASSRGFSEQYF
TRBJ1-2 TRBD1 - TRBV7-9 TGTGCCAGCAGCTCCGGGACAGGGGACTATGGCTACACCTTC CASSSGTGDYGYTF
TRBJ1-1 TRBD1 - TRBV28 TGTGCCAGCAGTTGGGTACAGGGACAGGAAGCTTTCTTT CASSWVQGQEAFF
TRBJ2-2 TRBD1 - TRBV6-5 TGTGCCGGCAGGGGGCAGTCGAACACCGGGGAGCTGTTTTTT CAGRGQSNTGELFF
TRBJ2-5 TRBD2 - TRBV19 TGTGCCAGTAGTACCCGACTAGCGGTGATGGGAGAGACCCAGTACTTC CASSTRLAVMGETQYF
TRBJ2-2 TRBD1 - TRBV6-5 TGTGCCAGCCGGGACAGGGGGGGTTCCGGGGAGCTGTTTTTT CASRDRGGSGELFF
TRBJ2-1 TRBD2 - TRBV7-2 TGTGCCAGCGGACTAGCGAGCAATGAGCAGTTCTTC CASGLASNEQFF
TRBJ1-6 TRBD1 - TRBV27 TGTGCCAGCGTGCGGACAGGGAGTAATTCACCCCTCCACTTT CASVRTGSNSPLHF
TRBJ1-5 TRBD1 - TRBV30 TGTGCCTGGGGACAGGGGGCGGGACAGCCCCAGCATTTT CAWGQGAGQPQHF
TRBJ2-1 TRBD2 - TRBV6-6 TGTGCCAGCAGTTCCCTCCCTAGCGGGAGAAACAATGAGCAGTTCTTC CASSSLPSGRNNEQFF
TRBJ2-7 - - TRBV6-6 TGTGCCAGCAGTTACATGGGTCAGGCCTACGAGCAGTACTTC CASSYMGQAYEQYF
TRBJ1-2 TRBD1 - TRBV6-2/TRBV6-3 TGTGCCAGCAGTCCCTGGGACAGTAATGGCTACACCTTC CASSPWDSNGYTF
TRBJ1-1 TRBD1 - TRBV29-1 TGCAGCGTTCAAGGATCGACAGGGGTGAACACTGAAGCTTTCTTT CSVQGSTGVNTEAFF
TRBJ1-3 - - TRBV19 TGTGCCAGTAGTACCAAGTGGAGGTATTCTGGAAACACCATATATTTT CASSTKWRYSGNTIYF
TRBJ2-7 - few TRBV12-3/TRBV12-4 TGTGCCAGCAGTTTATCAGACTACGAGCAGTACTTC CASSLSDYEQYF
TRBJ1-2 - - TRBV29-1 TGCAGCGTTGATGCAGCGAACTATGGCTACACCTTC CSVDAANYGYTF
TRBJ1-2 TRBD1 - TRBV19 TGTGCCAGTAGTATAGGCGACAGGGGAGTTAGCGTATACGGCTACACCTTC CASSIGDRGVSVYGYTF